This T cell receptor beta chain stems from a study of T cell responses to AZD1222 COVID-19 vaccine. Findings and caveats of the study: Dominant CD4 TCR responses targeted spike regions 160-218 and 743-854. White British donors predominated, females outnumbered males, and clonal diversity was possibly underestimated.

The CDR3 extends over 14 amino acids. The V end was cut by 5 bases, the J end by 1 base, with 11 bases between. The V gene's germline CDR1 is SSHAT and CDR2 FNYEAQ (reference sequence). The repertoire was sequenced with immunoSEQ multiplex PCR; TCRdb's copy has only in-frame clones and lacks some. The sample shows about 120,000 clones, around 90% of them seen only once. About this clone itself: Its target is unknown.

This TCR was recovered from an adult in good health. Sequenced material: peripheral blood, taken on day 0 of AZD1222 vaccination. The chain joins TRBV7-7 to TRBJ2-5, with D perhaps matching TRBD2 (7 bases). As DNA, the CDR3 is TGTGCCAGCAGCACGGGGGGCCCCCAAGAGACCCAGTACTTC. Translated, it gives CASSTGGPQETQYF.